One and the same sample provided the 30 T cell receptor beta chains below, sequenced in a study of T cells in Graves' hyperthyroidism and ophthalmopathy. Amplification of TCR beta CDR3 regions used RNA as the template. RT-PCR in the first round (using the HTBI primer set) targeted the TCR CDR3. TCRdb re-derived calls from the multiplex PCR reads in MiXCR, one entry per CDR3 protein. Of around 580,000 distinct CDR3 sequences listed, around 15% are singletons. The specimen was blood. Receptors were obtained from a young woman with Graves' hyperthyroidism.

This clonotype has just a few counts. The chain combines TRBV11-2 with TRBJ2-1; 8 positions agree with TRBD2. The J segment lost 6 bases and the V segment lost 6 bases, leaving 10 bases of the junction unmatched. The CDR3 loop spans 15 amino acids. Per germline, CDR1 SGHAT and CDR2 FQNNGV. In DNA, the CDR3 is TGTGCCAGCAGGGGAGAGAGCGGGAGAAGCAATGAGCAGTTCTTC. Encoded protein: CASRGESGRSNEQFF.

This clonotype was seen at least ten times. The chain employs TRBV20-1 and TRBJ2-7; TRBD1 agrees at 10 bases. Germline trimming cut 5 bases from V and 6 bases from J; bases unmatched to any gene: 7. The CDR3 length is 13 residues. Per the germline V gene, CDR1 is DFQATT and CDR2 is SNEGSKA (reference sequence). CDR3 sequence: CSAGTGDSGEQYF. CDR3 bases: TGCAGTGCTGGGACAGGGGATTCTGGCGAGCAGTACTTC.

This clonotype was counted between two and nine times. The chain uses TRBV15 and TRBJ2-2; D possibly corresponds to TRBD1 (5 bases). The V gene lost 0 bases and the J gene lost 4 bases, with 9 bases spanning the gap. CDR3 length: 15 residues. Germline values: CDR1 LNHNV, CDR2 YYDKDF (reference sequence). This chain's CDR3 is CATSREATVTGELFF. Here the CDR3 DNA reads TGTGCCACCAGCAGAGAGGCGACAGTCACCGGGGAGCTGTTTTTT.

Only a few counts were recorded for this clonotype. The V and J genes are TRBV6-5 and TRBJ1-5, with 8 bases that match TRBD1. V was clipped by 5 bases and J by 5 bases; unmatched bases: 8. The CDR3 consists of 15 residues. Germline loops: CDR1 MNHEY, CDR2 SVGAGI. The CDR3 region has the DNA TGTGCCAGCAGTACTGGACAGGGCTGGGATCAGCCCCAGCATTTT. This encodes CASSTGQGWDQPQHF.

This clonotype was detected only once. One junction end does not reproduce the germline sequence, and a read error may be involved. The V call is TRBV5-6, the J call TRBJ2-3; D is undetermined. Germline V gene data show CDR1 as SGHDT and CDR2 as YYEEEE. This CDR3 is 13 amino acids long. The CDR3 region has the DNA TGTGCCAGCAGCGGGCACAGCACAGATACGAAGTATTTT. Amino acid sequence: CASSGHSTDTKYF. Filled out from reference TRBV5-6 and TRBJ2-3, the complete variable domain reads DAGVTQSPTHLIKTRGQQVTLRCSPKSGHDTVSWYQQALGQGPQFIFQYYEEEERQRGNFPDRFSGHQFPNYSSELNVNALLLGDSALYLCASSGHSTDTKYFGPGTRLTVL.

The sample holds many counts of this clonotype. The CDR3 DNA reads TGTGCCAGCAGCCAATTACGGGTTGTGGGCCGTGAGACCCAGTACTTC. Translation gives CASSQLRVVGRETQYF. The chain couples TRBV14 to TRBJ2-5; D is ambiguous. Germline loops: CDR1 SGHDN, CDR2 FVKESK. V lost 2 bases, J lost 5 bases, and 18 bases lay in between. The CDR3 consists of 16 residues.

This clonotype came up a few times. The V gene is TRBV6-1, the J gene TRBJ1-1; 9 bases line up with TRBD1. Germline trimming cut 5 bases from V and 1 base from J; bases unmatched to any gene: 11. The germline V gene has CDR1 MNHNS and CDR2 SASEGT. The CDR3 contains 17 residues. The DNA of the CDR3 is TGTGCCAGCAGTACCGCCGGGACAGGGTGGTGGAACACTGAAGCTTTCTTT. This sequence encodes CASSTAGTGWWNTEAFF.

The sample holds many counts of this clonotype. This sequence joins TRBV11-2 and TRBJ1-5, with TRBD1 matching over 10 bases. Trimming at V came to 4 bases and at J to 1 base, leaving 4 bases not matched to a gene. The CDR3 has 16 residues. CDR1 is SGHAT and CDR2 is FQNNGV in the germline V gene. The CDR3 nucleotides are TGTGCCAGCAGCTATGGGACAGGGGAAAGCAATCAGCCCCAGCATTTT. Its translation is CASSYGTGESNQPQHF. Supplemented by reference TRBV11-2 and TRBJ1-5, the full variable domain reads EAGVAQSPRYKIIEKRQSVAFWCNPISGHATLYWYQQILGQGPKLLIQFQNNGVVDDSQLPKDRFSAERLKGVDSTLKIQPAKLEDSAVYLCASSYGTGESNQPQHFGDGTRLSIL.

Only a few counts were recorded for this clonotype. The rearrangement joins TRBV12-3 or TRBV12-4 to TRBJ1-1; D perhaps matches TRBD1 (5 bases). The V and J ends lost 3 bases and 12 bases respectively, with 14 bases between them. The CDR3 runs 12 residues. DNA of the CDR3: TGTGCCAGCAGTTTGGGTTCGCAGGGAACTTTCTTT. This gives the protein CASSLGSQGTFF.

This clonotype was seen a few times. The CDR3 DNA reads as TGTGCCACCTCCCTCGGGAGCGGGGGCACTGAAGCTTTCTTT. It codes for CATSLGSGGTEAFF. This rearrangement joins TRBV10-3 to TRBJ1-1, with a weak D call TRBD1 (5 bases). The CDR3 extends over 14 amino acids. The V and J ends lost 10 bases and 4 bases respectively, with 19 bases between them. Germline V gives CDR1 ENHRY, CDR2 SYGVKD.

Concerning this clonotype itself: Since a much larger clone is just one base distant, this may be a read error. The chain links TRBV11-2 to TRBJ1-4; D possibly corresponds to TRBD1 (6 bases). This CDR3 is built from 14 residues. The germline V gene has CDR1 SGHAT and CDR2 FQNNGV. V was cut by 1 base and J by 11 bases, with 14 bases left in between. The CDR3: CASSLAGGGGKLFF. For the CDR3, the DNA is TGTGCCAGCAGCTTAGCGGGCGGGGGCGGGAAACTGTTTTTT.

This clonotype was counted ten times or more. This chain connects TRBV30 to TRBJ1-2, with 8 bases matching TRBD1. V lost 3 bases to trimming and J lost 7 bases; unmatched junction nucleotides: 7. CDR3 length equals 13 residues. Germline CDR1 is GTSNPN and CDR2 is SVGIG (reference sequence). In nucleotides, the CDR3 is TGTGCCTGGAGCGGGCAGGGGGCGTTTGGCTACACCTTC. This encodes CAWSGQGAFGYTF.

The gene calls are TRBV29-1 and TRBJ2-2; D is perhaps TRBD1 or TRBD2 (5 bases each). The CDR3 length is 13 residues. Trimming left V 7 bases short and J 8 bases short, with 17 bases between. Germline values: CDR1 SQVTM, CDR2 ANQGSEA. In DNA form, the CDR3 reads TGCAGCGCCGGGACCACCGGGGTTGGGGAGCTGTTTTTT. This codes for CSAGTTGVGELFF.

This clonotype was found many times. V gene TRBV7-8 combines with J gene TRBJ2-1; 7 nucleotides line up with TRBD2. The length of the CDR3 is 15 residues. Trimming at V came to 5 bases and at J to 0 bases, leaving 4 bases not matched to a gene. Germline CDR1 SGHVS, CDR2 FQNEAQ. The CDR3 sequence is CASSPRTSSYNEQFF. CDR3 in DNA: TGTGCCAGCAGCCCTCGGACTAGCTCCTACAATGAGCAGTTCTTC.

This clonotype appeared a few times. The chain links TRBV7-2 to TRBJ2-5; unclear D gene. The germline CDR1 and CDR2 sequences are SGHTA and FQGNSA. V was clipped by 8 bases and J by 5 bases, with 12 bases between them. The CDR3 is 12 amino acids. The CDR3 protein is CASAQSAETQYF. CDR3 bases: TGTGCCAGCGCCCAGTCGGCGGAGACCCAGTACTTC.

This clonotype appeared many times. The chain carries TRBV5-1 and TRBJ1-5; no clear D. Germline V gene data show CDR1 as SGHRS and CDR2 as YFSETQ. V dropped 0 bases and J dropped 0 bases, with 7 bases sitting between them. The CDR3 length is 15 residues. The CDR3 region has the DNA TGCGCCAGCAGCTTGGACAGTTATAGCAATCAGCCCCAGCATTTT. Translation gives CASSLDSYSNQPQHF. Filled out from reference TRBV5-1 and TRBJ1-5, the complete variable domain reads KAGVTQTPRYLIKTRGQQVTLSCSPISGHRSVSWYQQTPGQGLQFLFEYFSETQRNKGNFPGRFSGRQFSNSRSEMNVSTLELGDSALYLCASSLDSYSNQPQHFGDGTRLSIL.

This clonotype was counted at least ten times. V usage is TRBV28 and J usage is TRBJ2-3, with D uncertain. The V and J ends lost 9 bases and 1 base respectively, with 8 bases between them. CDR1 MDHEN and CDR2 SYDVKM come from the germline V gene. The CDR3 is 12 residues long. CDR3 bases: TGTGCCAGTAGTAGGGGCACAGATACGCAGTATTTT. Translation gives CASSRGTDTQYF.

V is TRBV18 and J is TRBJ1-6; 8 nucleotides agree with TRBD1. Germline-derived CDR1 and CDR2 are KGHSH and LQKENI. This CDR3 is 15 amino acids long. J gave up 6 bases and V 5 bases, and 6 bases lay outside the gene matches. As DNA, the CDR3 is TGTGCCAGCTCATCAGGACAGGGCGCTAATTCACCCCTCCACTTT. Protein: CASSSGQGANSPLHF.

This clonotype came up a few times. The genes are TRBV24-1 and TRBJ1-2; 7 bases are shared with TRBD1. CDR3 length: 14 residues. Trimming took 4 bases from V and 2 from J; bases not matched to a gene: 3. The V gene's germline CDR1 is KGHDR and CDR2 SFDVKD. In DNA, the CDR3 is TGTGCCACCAGTGACCCGACAGGGAACTATGGCTACACCTTC. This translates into CATSDPTGNYGYTF.

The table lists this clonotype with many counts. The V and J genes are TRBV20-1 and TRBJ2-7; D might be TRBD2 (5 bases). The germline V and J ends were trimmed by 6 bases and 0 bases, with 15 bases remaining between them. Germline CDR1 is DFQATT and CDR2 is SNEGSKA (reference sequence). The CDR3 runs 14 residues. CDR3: CSAKRTDYSYEQYF. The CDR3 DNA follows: TGCAGTGCCAAAAGGACTGACTACTCCTACGAGCAGTACTTC.

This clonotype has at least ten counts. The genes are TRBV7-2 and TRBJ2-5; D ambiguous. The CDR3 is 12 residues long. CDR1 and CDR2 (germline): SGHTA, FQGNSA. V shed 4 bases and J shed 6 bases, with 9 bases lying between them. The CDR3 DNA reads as TGTGCCAGCAGCTCTGCCCCTCAGACCCAGTACTTC. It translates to CASSSAPQTQYF.

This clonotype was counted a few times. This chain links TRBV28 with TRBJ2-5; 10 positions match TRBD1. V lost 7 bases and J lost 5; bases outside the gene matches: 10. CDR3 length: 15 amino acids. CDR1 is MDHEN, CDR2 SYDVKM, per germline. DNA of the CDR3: TGTGCCAGCAATGTGCCGGGACAGGGGTGGGAGACCCAGTACTTC. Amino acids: CASNVPGQGWETQYF.

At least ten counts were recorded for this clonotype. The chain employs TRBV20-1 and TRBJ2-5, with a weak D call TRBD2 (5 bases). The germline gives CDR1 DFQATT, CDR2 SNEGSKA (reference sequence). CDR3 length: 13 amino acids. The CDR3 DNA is TGCAGCGCGGCGGGTCCCTTCCAAGAGACCCAGTACTTC. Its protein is CSAAGPFQETQYF.

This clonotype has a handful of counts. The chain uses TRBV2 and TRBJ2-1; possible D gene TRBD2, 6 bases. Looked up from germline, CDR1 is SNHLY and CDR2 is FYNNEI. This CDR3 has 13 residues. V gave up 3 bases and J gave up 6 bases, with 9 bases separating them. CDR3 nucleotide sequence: TGTGCCAGCAGTGATCTAGCGCTCAATGAGCAGTTCTTC. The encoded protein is CASSDLALNEQFF. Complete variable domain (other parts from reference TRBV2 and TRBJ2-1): EPEVTQTPSHQVTQMGQEVILRCVPISNHLYFYWYRQILGQKVEFLVSFYNNEISEKSEIFDDQFSVERPDGSNFTLKIRSTKLEDSAMYFCASSDLALNEQFFGPGTRLTVL.

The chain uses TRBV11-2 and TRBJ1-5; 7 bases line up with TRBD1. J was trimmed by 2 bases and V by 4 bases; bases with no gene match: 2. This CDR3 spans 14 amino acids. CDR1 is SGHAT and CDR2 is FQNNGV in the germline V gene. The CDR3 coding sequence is TGTGCCAGCAGCTGCACAGGGGGCAATCAGCCCCAGCATTTT. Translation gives CASSCTGGNQPQHF.

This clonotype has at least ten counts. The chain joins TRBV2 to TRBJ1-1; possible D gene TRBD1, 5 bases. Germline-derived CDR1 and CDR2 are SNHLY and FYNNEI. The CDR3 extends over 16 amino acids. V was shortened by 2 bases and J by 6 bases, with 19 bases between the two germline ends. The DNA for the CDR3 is TGTGCCAGCAGTGAATTGGGGGGGACCCTTAGAGCTGAAGCTTTCTTT. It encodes CASSELGGTLRAEAFF. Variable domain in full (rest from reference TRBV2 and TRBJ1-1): EPEVTQTPSHQVTQMGQEVILRCVPISNHLYFYWYRQILGQKVEFLVSFYNNEISEKSEIFDDQFSVERPDGSNFTLKIRSTKLEDSAMYFCASSELGGTLRAEAFFGQGTRLTVV.

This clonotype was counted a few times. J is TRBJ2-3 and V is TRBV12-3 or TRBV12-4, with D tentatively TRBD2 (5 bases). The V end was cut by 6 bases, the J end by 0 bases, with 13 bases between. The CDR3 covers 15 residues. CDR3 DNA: TGTGCCAGCAGAAGGACTCCTTCTAGCACAGATACGCAGTATTTT. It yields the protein CASRRTPSSTDTQYF.

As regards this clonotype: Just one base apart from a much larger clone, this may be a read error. CDR3 in amino acids: CASSYSNRDEQFF. The CDR3 region has the DNA TGTGCCAGCAGTTACTCGAACAGGGATGAGCAGTTCTTC. V gene TRBV6-9 combines with J gene TRBJ2-1; possible D gene TRBD1, 6 bases. The CDR3 spans 13 residues. V shed 3 bases and J shed 8 bases, with 11 bases lying between them. Germline V gene sequence: CDR1 MNHGY, CDR2 SVAAGI.

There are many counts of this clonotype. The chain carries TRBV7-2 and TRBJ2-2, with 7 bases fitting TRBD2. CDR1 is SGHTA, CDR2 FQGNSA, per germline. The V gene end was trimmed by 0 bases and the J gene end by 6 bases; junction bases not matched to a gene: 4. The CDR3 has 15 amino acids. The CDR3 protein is CASSLARGFAGELFF. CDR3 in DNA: TGTGCCAGCAGCTTAGCGCGGGGGTTCGCCGGGGAGCTGTTTTTT.

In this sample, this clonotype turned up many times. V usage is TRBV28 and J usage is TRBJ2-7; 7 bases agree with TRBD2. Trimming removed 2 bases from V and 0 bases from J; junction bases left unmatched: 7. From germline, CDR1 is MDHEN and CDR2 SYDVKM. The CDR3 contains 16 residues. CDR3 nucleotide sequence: TGTGCCAGCAGTTTAGCCGCAGCGGGGAGCTCCTACGAGCAGTACTTC. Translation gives CASSLAAAGSSYEQYF.